One and the same sample provided the 6 T cell receptor beta chains below, sequenced in a study of shared clonotypes between healthy human individuals. Libraries were prepared by immunoSEQ multiplex PCR; TCRdb keeps only in-frame clonotypes and omits some of them. The sample has about half a million clones; roughly 80% are singletons. Input material: PBMCs. These receptors originate from a woman in her forties in good health. Some clones in this sample may be carry-over from other donors' samples.

CDR3 amino acids: CAWSALAGRADTQYF. The CDR3 DNA is TGTGCCTGGAGTGCCCTTGCGGGAAGGGCAGATACGCAGTATTTT. The rearrangement uses TRBV30 and TRBJ2-3, with D perhaps matching TRBD2 (6 bases). The germline V gene has CDR1 GTSNPN and CDR2 SVGIG (reference sequence). The CDR3 covers 15 residues. V dropped 1 base and J dropped 4 bases, with 15 bases sitting between them.

This chain links TRBV28 with TRBJ2-7; 7 bases map to TRBD1. This CDR3 region has 16 residues. The V gene end was trimmed by 4 bases and the J gene end by 3 bases; junction bases not matched to a gene: 12. Germline-derived CDR1 and CDR2 are MDHEN and SYDVKM. Here the CDR3 DNA reads TGTGCCAGCAGTTCAAACCCGACAGGGAGTTACTACGAGCAGTACTTC. Residues: CASSSNPTGSYYEQYF.

This clone was counted at least ten times. The chain recombines TRBV2 with TRBJ2-1; TRBD2 aligns across 8 bases. Germline values: CDR1 SNHLY, CDR2 FYNNEI. The CDR3 has 13 residues. Trimming cost V 1 base and J 9 bases; bases outside gene matches: 2. As DNA, the CDR3 is TGTGCCAGCAGTGAAGAGCGGGAGCTTGAGCAGTTCTTC. Translating it yields CASSEERELEQFF.

This clone was seen a few times. This sequence joins TRBV5-1 and TRBJ2-7; D unclear. This CDR3 region has 12 residues. The germline gives CDR1 SGHRS, CDR2 YFSETQ. V was shortened by 1 base and J by 3 bases, with 5 bases between the two germline ends. The DNA for the CDR3 is TGCGCCAGCAGCTTGACATACTACGAGCAGTACTTC. Translating gives CASSLTYYEQYF. The variable domain in full, completed from reference TRBV5-1 and TRBJ2-7, reads KAGVTQTPRYLIKTRGQQVTLSCSPISGHRSVSWYQQTPGQGLQFLFEYFSETQRNKGNFPGRFSGRQFSNSRSEMNVSTLELGDSALYLCASSLTYYEQYFGPGTRLTVT.

The rearrangement joins TRBV6-4 to TRBJ2-5, with a tentative D call TRBD1 (5 bases). V lost 4 bases to trimming and J lost 5 bases, with 14 bases between them. Germline loops: CDR1 MRHNA, CDR2 SNTAGT. This CDR3 spans 14 amino acids. The CDR3 here is CASSVRGIEETQYF. CDR3 in DNA: TGTGCCAGCAGTGTAAGGGGAATCGAGGAGACCCAGTACTTC.

This chain links TRBV10-3 with TRBJ2-2, with 11 positions matching TRBD2. The CDR3 runs to 18 residues. Germline CDR1 ENHRY, CDR2 SYGVKD. The junction had 8 bases not matched to a gene; V was cut back by 2 bases and J by 3 bases. CDR3 protein: CAISEISGRAPDTGELFF. The CDR3 DNA reads as TGTGCCATCAGTGAGATTAGCGGGAGGGCCCCAGACACCGGGGAGCTGTTTTTT.